Detailed here is one T cell receptor (beta chain). Methods used by the authors: For nucleated cells, counts were estimated from reference gene primer amplification. Profiled with immunoSEQ multiplex PCR; TCRdb holds only in-frame clones, not every one. The DNA gave D and trimming, while V, J and clone size come from that table. The table has over 250,000 clones, about three quarters seen once; the top ten hold 3.3%. With 4 bases removed from V and 0 bases from J, the gap between germline ends came to 4 bases. The CDR3 covers 12 residues. Germline CDR1 is SGHRS and CDR2 is YFSETQ. These data come from a study of blood T cell repertoires in COVID-19. Study as a whole: The United States, Italy and Spain were the sources of the acute and convalescent COVID-19 samples. PBMCs, B-cell-depleted T cells, or T cells provided the cDNA or gDNA that made up the material.

The chain recombines TRBV5-1 with TRBJ2-5; D is unresolved. The sample consisted of peripheral blood. This receptor was obtained from a woman over 75 with acute or convalescent COVID-19. Here the CDR3 reads CASSINQETQYF. DNA of the CDR3: TGCGCCAGCAGCATAAACCAAGAGACCCAGTACTTC.